This is a list of T cell receptor beta chains from one sample in a study of T-cell memory formation after mild COVID-19. TCRdb called the 5' RACE reads again in MiXCR, with one record for every CDR3 protein. The table records roughly 110,000 distinct CDR3 sequences, about a sixth of them present only once. The sequenced sample consisted of PBMCs or a T cell subset sorted from them (not recorded which). The receptor set was obtained from an adult woman who had mild COVID-19 (a few samples of this study predate the infection). Cell type and time point are not known. CDR3s include the opening cysteine and the closing phenylalanine or tryptophan. A D gene is named only where the DNA matches it firmly. Some rows mark clone size as missing; the rest say once, few, many or name a class of expanded clone.

j_call | v_call | d_call | clone_size | cdr3_aa | cdr3_nt
TRBJ1-2 | TRBV15 | - | - | CATSSRTAMSDGYTF | TGTGCCACCAGCAGTCGGACCGCGATGAGTGACGGCTACACCTTC
TRBJ2-5 | TRBV12-3/TRBV12-4 | - | many | CASSPWAEMQETQYF | TGTGCCAGCAGTCCGTGGGCAGAAATGCAAGAGACCCAGTACTTC
TRBJ2-3 | TRBV9 | - | few | CASSPLEGGFTDTQYF | TGTGCCAGCAGCCCCCTTGAGGGGGGATTCACAGATACGCAGTATTTT
TRBJ2-7 | TRBV2 | TRBD2 | many | CASRQTSGAYEQYF | TGTGCCAGCAGGCAGACTAGCGGAGCTTACGAGCAGTACTTC
TRBJ2-5 | TRBV6-5 | - | - | CASRGEGETQYF | TGTGCCAGCCGGGGAGAGGGGGAGACCCAGTACTTC
TRBJ1-2 | TRBV6-5 | - | few | CASSYFGQFANYGYTF | TGTGCCAGCAGTTATTTCGGACAATTCGCTAACTATGGCTACACCTTC
TRBJ1-2 | TRBV29-1 | TRBD1 | - | CSVQRDGQAHF | TGCAGCGTTCAAAGGGACGGACAGGCCCACTTC
TRBJ2-1 | TRBV5-1 | TRBD2 | few | CASSEGLAGTYNEQFF | TGCGCCAGCAGCGAAGGACTAGCGGGTACCTACAATGAGCAGTTCTTC
TRBJ1-5 | TRBV9 | - | - | CASSPFSGGGNQPQHF | TGTGCCAGCAGCCCCTTTTCCGGAGGGGGTAATCAGCCCCAGCATTTT
TRBJ2-1 | TRBV12-3/TRBV12-4 | TRBD2 | - | CASSLGGGARGEQFF | TGTGCCAGCAGTCTTGGCGGGGGGGCTAGGGGTGAGCAGTTCTTC
TRBJ2-2 | TRBV7-7 | - | - | CASSYRTGELFF | TGTGCTAGCAGCTACCGCACCGGGGAGCTGTTTTTT
TRBJ2-5 | TRBV7-9 | - | - | CASSLGGLETQYF | TGTGCCAGCAGCTTAGGGGGGCTGGAGACCCAGTACTTC
TRBJ2-3 | TRBV4-1 | - | - | CASSQYTSDYTDTQYF | TGCGCCAGCAGCCAATATACTTCGGATTACACAGATACGCAGTATTTT
TRBJ1-2 | TRBV7-6 | TRBD1 | - | CASSLSTGDYGYTF | TGTGCCAGCAGCTTAAGTACAGGGGACTATGGCTACACCTTC
TRBJ2-7 | TRBV4-3 | TRBD2 | - | CASSQDLAGTSYEQYF | TGCGCCAGCAGCCAAGATCTAGCGGGGACGTCCTACGAGCAGTACTTC
TRBJ2-7 | TRBV24-1 | - | many | CATSGGYEQYF | TGTGCCACCAGTGGCGGCTACGAGCAGTACTTC
TRBJ1-5 | TRBV6-1 | - | - | CASSNTVWPQHF | TGTGCCAGCAGTAACACGGTCTGGCCCCAGCATTTT
TRBJ2-7 | TRBV20-1 | - | - | CSATPDTSYEQYF | TGCAGTGCTACCCCGGACACCTCCTACGAGCAGTACTTC
TRBJ2-3 | TRBV9 | - | few | CASSPPRNPDTQYF | TGTGCCAGCAGCCCCCCTCGGAATCCAGATACGCAGTATTTT
TRBJ2-1 | TRBV6-6 | - | many | CASSYSGSSYNEQFF | TGTGCCAGCAGTTATTCGGGGAGCTCCTACAATGAGCAGTTCTTC
TRBJ2-3 | TRBV9 | - | - | CASSNPGGGTDTQYF | TGTGCCAGCAGCAACCCAGGTGGCGGGACAGATACGCAGTATTTT